Each of the 14 T cell receptor beta chains below was sequenced from the same sample in a study of cytomegalovirus exposure and HLA in healthy donors. PCR was performed using 60 Vbeta and 13 Jbeta primers. Here immunoSEQ multiplex PCR was the method, and the copy in TCRdb shows in-frame clones only, minus some. The sample has about 120,000 clones; about three quarters are singletons. Sequenced sample: PBMCs. Receptor source: a woman between 40 and 55 years old in good health and CMV-seropositive.

This clone has only one observation. The chain employs TRBV6-1 and TRBJ2-7, with 12 bases lining up with TRBD2. CDR1 is MNHNS and CDR2 is SASEGT in the germline V gene. V was pared by 5 bases and J by 2 bases, with 4 bases of the junction left unmatched. There are 15 residues in the CDR3. CDR3 region: CASSRLAGETYEQYF. The CDR3 nucleotides are TGTGCCAGCAGTAGACTAGCGGGAGAAACCTACGAGCAGTACTTC.

This clone was found a few times. V and J are TRBV7-9 and TRBJ1-4; TRBD1 aligns across 8 bases. Trimming cost V 4 bases and J 7 bases; bases outside gene matches: 5. This CDR3 is built from 14 residues. Germline-derived CDR1 and CDR2 are SEHNR and FQNEAQ (reference sequence). The CDR3 nucleotides read TGTGCCAGCAGCTCGCAGGGGGCCGGTGAAAAACTGTTTTTT. This codes for CASSSQGAGEKLFF.

V is TRBV19 and J is TRBJ1-2; weak D call: TRBD1 (5 bases). This CDR3 spans 14 amino acids. Trimming pared 7 bases from V and 1 base from J, leaving 13 bases between. Germline assignment: CDR1 LNHDA and CDR2 SQIVND (reference sequence). CDR3 sequence: CASNPGLLNYGYTF. CDR3 DNA: TGTGCCAGTAATCCGGGACTCCTTAACTATGGCTACACCTTC.

The chain combines TRBV11-1 with TRBJ2-7; TRBD1 aligns across 8 bases. Per the germline V gene, CDR1 is SGHAT and CDR2 is FQDESV (reference sequence). V lost 4 bases to trimming and J lost 2 bases; unmatched junction nucleotides: 4. This CDR3 region has 14 residues. The DNA of the CDR3 is TGTGCCAGCAGCTCCTGGGGACAGGCCTACGAGCAGTACTTC. This encodes CASSSWGQAYEQYF.

This clone was counted only a few times. The chain is built from TRBV19 and TRBJ1-1, with D perhaps matching TRBD1 (6 bases). Per the germline V gene, CDR1 is LNHDA and CDR2 is SQIVND (reference sequence). Trimming stripped 7 bases from V and 1 base from J, with 10 bases between. The CDR3 loop spans 13 amino acids. DNA for the CDR3: TGTGCCAGTAATGCAGGGGCGAACACTGAAGCTTTCTTT. Its translation: CASNAGANTEAFF.

The chain couples TRBV2 to TRBJ2-3, with a possible D match to TRBD2 (7 bases). The CDR3 has 13 residues. The germline CDR1 and CDR2 sequences are SNHLY and FYNNEI. V was pared by 4 bases and J by 11 bases, with 16 bases between. CDR3 DNA: TGTGCCAGCAGTGGAGGGGGGGCCCAGGGGCAGTATTTT. This sequence encodes CASSGGGAQGQYF.

The chain combines TRBV27 with TRBJ1-6; D gene uncertain. The CDR3 is 16 residues long. Between the trimmed V and J ends, which lost 5 bases and 0 bases, there was a span of 11 bases. The V gene's germline CDR1 is MNHEY and CDR2 SMNVEV (reference sequence). CDR3 sequence reads: CASSAEWSSYNSPLHF. CDR3 bases: TGTGCCAGCAGTGCGGAGTGGAGCTCCTATAATTCACCCCTCCACTTT.

The CDR3 region is CASSLQGTGGYTF. For the CDR3, the DNA is TGTGCCAGCAGCTTACAGGGGACAGGGGGCTACACCTTC. The chain combines TRBV11-2 with TRBJ1-2, with 9 bases fitting TRBD1. Per germline, CDR1 SGHAT and CDR2 FQNNGV. The CDR3 spans 13 residues. The V gene end was trimmed by 2 bases and the J gene end by 8 bases; junction bases not matched to a gene: 3.

V gene TRBV13 combines with J gene TRBJ1-1, with TRBD1 as a possible D gene (5 bases). The CDR3 runs 13 residues. Trimming took 5 bases from V and 5 from J, leaving 12 bases between them. Per germline, CDR1 PRHDT and CDR2 FYEKMQ (reference sequence). CDR3 DNA sequence: TGTGCCAGCAGCCCGACAGTTCGAACTGAAGCTTTCTTT. Residues: CASSPTVRTEAFF.

The chain links TRBV7-9 to TRBJ1-4, with 7 bases matching TRBD1. With 4 bases clipped from V and 8 bases from J, the junction kept 4 bases outside the gene matches. Germline V CDR1 and CDR2: SEHNR, FQNEAQ (reference sequence). The CDR3 contains 13 residues. This CDR3 reads CASSSTGREKLFF. Here the CDR3 DNA reads TGTGCCAGCAGCTCGACAGGGAGGGAAAAACTGTTTTTT.

The J gene is TRBJ2-6, the V gene TRBV4-2; D is perhaps TRBD2 (5 bases). The CDR3 length is 19 residues. Per germline, CDR1 LGHNA and CDR2 YNFKEQ. V lost 0 bases to trimming and J lost 0 bases, with 15 bases between them. CDR3: CASSQEDRGTFSGANVLTF. CDR3 in DNA: TGTGCCAGCAGCCAAGAAGATCGGGGAACGTTCTCTGGGGCCAACGTCCTGACTTTC.

The chain joins TRBV28 to TRBJ1-2; TRBD1 agrees at 8 bases. V gave up 5 bases and J gave up 3 bases; unmatched junction bases: 2. Germline V gene sequence: CDR1 MDHEN, CDR2 SYDVKM. This CDR3 is 13 amino acids long. CDR3 nucleotides: TGTGCCAGCAGTACACAGGGGGACTATGGCTACACCTTC. It translates to CASSTQGDYGYTF.

The chain is built from TRBV4-1 and TRBJ1-2, with D possibly being TRBD1 (5 bases). V was cut by 2 bases and J by 4 bases, with 8 bases left in between. CDR1 and CDR2 (germline): MGHRA, YSYEKL. The CDR3 covers 13 residues. CDR3 sequence: CASSQTGSYGYTF. The CDR3 DNA follows: TGCGCCAGCAGCCAAACAGGTTCCTATGGCTACACCTTC.

The rearrangement links TRBV12-5 to TRBJ2-7; TRBD1 agrees at 9 bases. V gave up 0 bases and J gave up 4 bases; unmatched junction bases: 7. This CDR3 region has 16 residues. The germline gives CDR1 LGHNT, CDR2 FRNRAP. The chain's CDR3 is CASGLVLLTGGYEQYF. CDR3 DNA: TGTGCTAGTGGTTTGGTCCTCCTGACAGGGGGGTACGAGCAGTACTTC.